The clone carrying this T cell receptor beta chain was seen just once. The germline CDR1 and CDR2 sequences are MNHNY and SVGAGI (reference sequence). V lost 4 bases to trimming and J lost 5 bases, with 11 bases between them. This CDR3 is 14 amino acids long. The data belong to a study of blood T cell repertoires in COVID-19. At the level of the study: The United States, Italy and Spain were the sources of the acute and convalescent COVID-19 samples. T cells, B-cell-depleted T cells, or PBMCs supplied cDNA or gDNA.

Seattle's cohort entered during active infection and was followed longitudinally. Study processing details: Reference gene primer amplification yielded estimated nucleated cell counts. Repertoires were generated with immunoSEQ multiplex PCR, while TCRdb's copy carries only in-frame clones and drops some. That table furnishes V, J and clone size, whereas the DNA furnished D and trimming. In the table there are more than 250,000 clones, about 87% of which are singletons. The clonotype comes from a woman between 50 and 59 years old with COVID-19, enrolled during active disease. Sequenced material: peripheral blood. J is TRBJ2-2 and V is TRBV6-6, with D perhaps TRBD1 (5 bases). The CDR3 DNA sequence: TGTGCCAGCAGTTGGTACGCAGGGACCGGGGAGCTGTTTTTT. Protein product: CASSWYAGTGELFF.